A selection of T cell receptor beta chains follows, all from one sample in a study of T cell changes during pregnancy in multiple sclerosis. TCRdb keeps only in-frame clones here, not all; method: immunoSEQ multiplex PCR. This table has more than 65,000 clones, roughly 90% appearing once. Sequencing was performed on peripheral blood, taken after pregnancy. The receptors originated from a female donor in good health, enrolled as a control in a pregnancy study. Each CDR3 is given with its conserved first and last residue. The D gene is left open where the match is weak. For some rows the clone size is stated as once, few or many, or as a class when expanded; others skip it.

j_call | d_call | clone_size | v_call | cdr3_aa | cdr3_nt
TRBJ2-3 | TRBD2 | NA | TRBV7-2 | CASSLNSVAGGGTDTQYF | TGTGCCAGCAGCTTAAACTCCGTAGCGGGGGGGGGCACAGATACGCAGTATTTT
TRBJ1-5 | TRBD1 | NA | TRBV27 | CASGTGGSNQPQHF | TGTGCCAGTGGGACAGGGGGCTCCAATCAGCCCCAGCATTTT
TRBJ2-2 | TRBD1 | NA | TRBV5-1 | CASSTGATGELFF | TGCGCCAGCAGCACAGGGGCCACCGGGGAGCTGTTTTTT
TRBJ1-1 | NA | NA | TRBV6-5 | CASSYSNVATEAFF | TGTGCCAGCAGTTACTCGAACGTGGCCACTGAAGCTTTCTTT
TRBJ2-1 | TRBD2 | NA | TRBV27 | CASSSKREGYNEQFF | TGTGCCAGCAGTTCTAAGCGGGAGGGGTACAATGAGCAGTTCTTC
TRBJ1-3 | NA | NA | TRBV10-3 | CATSDSFTIYF | TGTGCCACCTCGGACAGCTTCACCATATATTTT
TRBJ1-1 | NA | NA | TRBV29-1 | CSVGGGMNTEAFF | TGCAGCGTTGGTGGGGGCATGAACACTGAAGCTTTCTTT
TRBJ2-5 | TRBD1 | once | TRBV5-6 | CASSTGSTGVETQYF | TGTGCCAGCAGCACGGGCTCGACAGGGGTAGAGACCCAGTACTTC
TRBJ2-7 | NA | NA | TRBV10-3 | CAISPPGINSYEQYF | TGTGCCATCAGCCCACCGGGAATCAACTCCTACGAGCAGTACTTC
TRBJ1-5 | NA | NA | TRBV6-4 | CASSDSSRGNQPQHF | TGTGCCAGCAGTGATTCTTCCCGGGGCAATCAGCCCCAGCATTTT
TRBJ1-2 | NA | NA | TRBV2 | CASSENPPGLKTGGYTF | TGTGCCAGCAGTGAGAACCCCCCGGGACTCAAAACGGGAGGCTACACCTTC
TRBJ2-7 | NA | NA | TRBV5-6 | CASSLAREPVGQYF | TGTGCCAGCAGCTTGGCCAGGGAACCCGTCGGGCAGTACTTC
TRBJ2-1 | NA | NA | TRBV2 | CASLVEGGSYNEQFF | TGTGCCAGCTTGGTAGAAGGGGGTTCCTACAATGAGCAGTTCTTC
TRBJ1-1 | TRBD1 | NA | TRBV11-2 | CASSLATTGGTEAFF | TGTGCCAGCAGCTTAGCCACGACAGGGGGCACTGAAGCTTTCTTT
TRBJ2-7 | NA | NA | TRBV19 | CASSTSTNTYEQYF | TGTGCCAGTAGTACGTCAACTAATACCTACGAGCAGTACTTC
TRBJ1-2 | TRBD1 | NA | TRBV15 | CATSGYPGQGKGGYTF | TGTGCCACCAGCGGATACCCGGGACAGGGAAAGGGTGGCTACACCTTC
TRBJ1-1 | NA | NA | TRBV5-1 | CASREGTNTEAFF | TGCGCCAGCAGGGAGGGAACGAACACTGAAGCTTTCTTT
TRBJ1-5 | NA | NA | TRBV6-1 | CASSGVRDQPQHF | TGTGCCAGCAGTGGGGTCCGGGATCAGCCCCAGCATTTT
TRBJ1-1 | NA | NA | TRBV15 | CATSTPGVNTEAFF | TGTGCCACCAGCACCCCGGGGGTGAACACTGAAGCTTTCTTT
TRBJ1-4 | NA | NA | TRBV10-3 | CAIRDSGATNEKLFF | TGTGCCATCAGGGACAGCGGGGCAACTAATGAAAAACTGTTTTTT
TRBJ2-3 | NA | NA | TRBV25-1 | CASSEYYVGVGPDTQYF | TGTGCCAGCAGTGAATACTATGTGGGAGTTGGCCCAGATACGCAGTATTTT
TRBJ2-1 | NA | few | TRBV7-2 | CASSPQTGNEQFF | TGTGCCAGCAGCCCCCAGACTGGCAATGAGCAGTTCTTC
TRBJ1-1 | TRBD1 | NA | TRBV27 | CASSHLLDRGGTEAFF | TGTGCCAGCAGCCATCTGCTGGACAGGGGTGGAACTGAAGCTTTCTTT
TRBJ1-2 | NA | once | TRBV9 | CASSPSGQLGTF | TGTGCCAGCAGCCCTAGCGGACAGCTTGGCACCTTC
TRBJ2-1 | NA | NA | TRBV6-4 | CASSGRAPYNEQFF | TGTGCCAGCAGTGGGCGGGCCCCCTACAATGAGCAGTTCTTC
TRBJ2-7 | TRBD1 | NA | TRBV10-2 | CASSESQGAGSYEQYF | TGCGCCAGCAGTGAGTCGCAGGGGGCTGGCTCCTACGAGCAGTACTTC
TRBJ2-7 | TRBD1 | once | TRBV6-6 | CAILNPAGGSYEQYF | TGTGCCATCCTTAACCCGGCAGGGGGCTCCTACGAGCAGTACTTC
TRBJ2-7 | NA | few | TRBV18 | CASSMRLQGSYEQYF | TGTGCCAGCTCAATGAGACTCCAGGGCTCCTACGAGCAGTACTTC
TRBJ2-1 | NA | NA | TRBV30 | CAWRGLDGNEQFF | TGTGCCTGGAGGGGACTTGACGGGAATGAGCAGTTCTTC
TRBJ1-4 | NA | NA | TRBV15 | CATSRDLGGPGGEKLFF | TGTGCCACCAGCAGAGATTTGGGTGGACCGGGGGGTGAAAAACTGTTTTTT
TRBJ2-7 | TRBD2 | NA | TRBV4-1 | CASSQVPSGGYEQYF | TGCGCCAGCAGCCAAGTTCCTAGCGGGGGGTACGAGCAGTACTTC